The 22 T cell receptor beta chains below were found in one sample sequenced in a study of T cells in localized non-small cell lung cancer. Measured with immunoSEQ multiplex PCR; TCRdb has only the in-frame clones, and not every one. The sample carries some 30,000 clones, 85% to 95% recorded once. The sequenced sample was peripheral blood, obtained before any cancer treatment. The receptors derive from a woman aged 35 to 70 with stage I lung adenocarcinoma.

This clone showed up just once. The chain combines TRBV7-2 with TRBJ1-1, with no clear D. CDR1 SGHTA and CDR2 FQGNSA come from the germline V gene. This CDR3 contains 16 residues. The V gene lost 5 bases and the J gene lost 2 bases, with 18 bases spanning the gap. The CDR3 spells CASSRRVGPVNTEAFF. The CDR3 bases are TGTGCCAGCAGCCGCCGCGTCGGGCCTGTCAACACTGAAGCTTTCTTT. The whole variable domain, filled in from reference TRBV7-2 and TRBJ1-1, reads GAGVSQSPSNKVTEKGKDVELRCDPISGHTALYWYRQSLGQGLEFLIYFQGNSAPDKSGLPSDRFSAERTGGSVSTLTIQRTQQEDSAVYLCASSRRVGPVNTEAFFGQGTRLTVV.

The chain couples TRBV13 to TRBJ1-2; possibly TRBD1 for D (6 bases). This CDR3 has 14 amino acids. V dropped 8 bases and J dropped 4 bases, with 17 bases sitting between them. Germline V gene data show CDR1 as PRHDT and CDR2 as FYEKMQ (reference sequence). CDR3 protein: CASYSGGQSYGYTF. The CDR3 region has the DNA TGTGCCAGCTATTCTGGCGGACAGAGCTATGGCTACACCTTC.

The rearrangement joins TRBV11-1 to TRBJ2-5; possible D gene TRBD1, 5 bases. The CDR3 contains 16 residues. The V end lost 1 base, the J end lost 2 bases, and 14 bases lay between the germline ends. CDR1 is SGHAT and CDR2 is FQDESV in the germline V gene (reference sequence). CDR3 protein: CASSLVIFDSQETQYF. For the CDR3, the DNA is TGTGCCAGCAGCTTAGTCATCTTCGACAGTCAAGAGACCCAGTACTTC.

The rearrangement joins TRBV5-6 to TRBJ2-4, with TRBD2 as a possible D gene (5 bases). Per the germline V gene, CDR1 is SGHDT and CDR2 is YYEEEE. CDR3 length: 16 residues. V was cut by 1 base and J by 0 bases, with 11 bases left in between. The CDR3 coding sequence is TGTGCCAGCAGCTTGAGCAGAGGACTAGCCAAAAACATTCAGTACTTC. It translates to CASSLSRGLAKNIQYF.

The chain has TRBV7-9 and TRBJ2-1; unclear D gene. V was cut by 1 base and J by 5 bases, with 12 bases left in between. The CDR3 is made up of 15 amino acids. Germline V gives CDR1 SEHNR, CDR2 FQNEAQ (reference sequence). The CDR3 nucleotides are TGTGCCAGCAGCTTAGACAGTTATGGGCACAATGAGCAGTTCTTC. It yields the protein CASSLDSYGHNEQFF.

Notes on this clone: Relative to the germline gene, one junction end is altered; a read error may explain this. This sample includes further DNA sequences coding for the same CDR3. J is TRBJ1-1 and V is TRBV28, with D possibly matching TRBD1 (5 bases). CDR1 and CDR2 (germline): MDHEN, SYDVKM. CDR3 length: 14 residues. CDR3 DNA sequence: TGTGCCAGCAGTCCACCGACAGCGAACACTGAGGCTTTCTTT. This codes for CASSPPTANTEAFF.

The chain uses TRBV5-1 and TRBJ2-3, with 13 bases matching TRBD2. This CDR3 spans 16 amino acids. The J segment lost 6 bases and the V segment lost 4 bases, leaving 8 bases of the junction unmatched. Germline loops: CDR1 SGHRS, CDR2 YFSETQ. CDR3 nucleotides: TGCGCCAGCAGCCCCACTAGCGGGGGGGCCTTGGATACGCAGTATTTT. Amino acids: CASSPTSGGALDTQYF.

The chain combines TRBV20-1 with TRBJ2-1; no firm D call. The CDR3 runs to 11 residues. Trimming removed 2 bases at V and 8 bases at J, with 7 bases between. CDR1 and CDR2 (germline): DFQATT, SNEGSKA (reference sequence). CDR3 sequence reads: CSARRVYEQFF. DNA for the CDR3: TGCAGTGCTAGACGGGTGTATGAGCAGTTCTTC.

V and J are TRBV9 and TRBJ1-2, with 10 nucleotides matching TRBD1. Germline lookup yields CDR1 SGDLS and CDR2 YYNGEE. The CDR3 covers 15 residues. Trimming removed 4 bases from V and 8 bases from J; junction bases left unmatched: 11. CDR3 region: CASSPTGTGAQGYTF. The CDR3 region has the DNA TGTGCCAGCAGCCCCACCGGGACAGGGGCCCAGGGCTACACCTTC.

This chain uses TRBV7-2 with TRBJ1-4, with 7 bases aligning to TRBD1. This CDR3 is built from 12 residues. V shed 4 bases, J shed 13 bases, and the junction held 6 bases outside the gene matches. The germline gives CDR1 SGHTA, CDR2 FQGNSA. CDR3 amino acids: CASSSQGEGLFF. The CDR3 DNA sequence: TGTGCCAGCAGCTCCCAGGGGGAAGGACTGTTTTTT.

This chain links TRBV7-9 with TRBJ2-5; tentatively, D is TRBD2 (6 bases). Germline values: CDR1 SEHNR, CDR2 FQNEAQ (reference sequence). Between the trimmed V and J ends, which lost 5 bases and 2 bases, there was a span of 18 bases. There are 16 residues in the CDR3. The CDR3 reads CASSQTGGWGQETQYF. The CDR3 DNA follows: TGTGCCAGCAGCCAGACCGGGGGATGGGGACAAGAGACCCAGTACTTC.

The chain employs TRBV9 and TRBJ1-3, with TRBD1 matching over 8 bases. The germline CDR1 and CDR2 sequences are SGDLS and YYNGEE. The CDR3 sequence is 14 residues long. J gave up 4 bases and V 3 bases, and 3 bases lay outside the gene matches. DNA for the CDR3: TGTGCCAGCAGCGACCGGGACAGGGGAAACACCATATATTTT. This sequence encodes CASSDRDRGNTIYF.

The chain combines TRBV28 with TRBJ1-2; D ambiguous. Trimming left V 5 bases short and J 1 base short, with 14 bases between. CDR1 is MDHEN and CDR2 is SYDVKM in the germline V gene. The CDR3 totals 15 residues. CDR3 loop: CASSLGGGVNYGYTF. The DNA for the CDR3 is TGTGCCAGCAGTCTCGGCGGCGGGGTTAACTATGGCTACACCTTC.

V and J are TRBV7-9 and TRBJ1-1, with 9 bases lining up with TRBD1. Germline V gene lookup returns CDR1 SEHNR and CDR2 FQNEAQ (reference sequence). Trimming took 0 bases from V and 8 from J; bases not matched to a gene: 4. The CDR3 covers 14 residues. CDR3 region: CASSLAGTGMEAFF. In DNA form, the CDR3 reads TGTGCCAGCAGCTTAGCCGGGACAGGGATGGAAGCTTTCTTT.

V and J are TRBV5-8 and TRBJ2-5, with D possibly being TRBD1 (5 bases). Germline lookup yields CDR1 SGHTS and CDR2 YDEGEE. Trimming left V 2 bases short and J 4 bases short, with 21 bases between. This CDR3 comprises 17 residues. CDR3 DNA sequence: TGTGCCAGCAGCTTAAACAGGATTTCCGGATTAGGAGAGACCCAGTACTTC. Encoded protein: CASSLNRISGLGETQYF.

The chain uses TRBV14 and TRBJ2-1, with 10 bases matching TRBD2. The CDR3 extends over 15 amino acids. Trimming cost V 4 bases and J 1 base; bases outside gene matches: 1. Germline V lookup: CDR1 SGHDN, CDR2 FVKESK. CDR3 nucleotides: TGTGCCAGCAGCCTACTAGCGGGGTCCTACAATGAGCAGTTCTTC. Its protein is CASSLLAGSYNEQFF.

CDR3 sequence reads: CASSSLILTEAFF. The CDR3 region has the DNA TGTGCCAGCAGCTCCTTAATCCTCACTGAAGCTTTCTTT. The rearrangement uses TRBV7-8 and TRBJ1-1, with D unresolved. V was pared by 4 bases and J by 4 bases, with 10 bases between. Germline loops: CDR1 SGHVS, CDR2 FQNEAQ. This CDR3 is 13 amino acids long.

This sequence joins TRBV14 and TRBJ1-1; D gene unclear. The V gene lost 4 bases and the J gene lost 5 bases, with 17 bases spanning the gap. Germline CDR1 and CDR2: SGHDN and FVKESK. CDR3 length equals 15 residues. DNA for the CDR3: TGTGCCAGCAGCCCGTCTCCAACGAGGGCTACTGAAGCTTTCTTT. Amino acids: CASSPSPTRATEAFF.

CDR3 residues: CASSFYAQGEAFF. CDR3 DNA sequence: TGTGCCAGCAGTTTTTACGCCCAGGGGGAAGCTTTCTTT. The chain joins TRBV6-5 to TRBJ1-1; D may be TRBD1 (6 bases). Deletions cut 4 bases from V and 8 bases from J, with 14 bases between. The CDR3 extends over 13 amino acids. Germline V gene data show CDR1 as MNHEY and CDR2 as SVGAGI.

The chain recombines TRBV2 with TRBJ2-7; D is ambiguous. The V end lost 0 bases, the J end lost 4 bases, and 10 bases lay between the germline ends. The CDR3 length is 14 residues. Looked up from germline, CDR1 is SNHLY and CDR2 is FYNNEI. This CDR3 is CASSEAPYGYEQYF. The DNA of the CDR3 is TGTGCCAGCAGTGAAGCCCCATACGGATACGAGCAGTACTTC.

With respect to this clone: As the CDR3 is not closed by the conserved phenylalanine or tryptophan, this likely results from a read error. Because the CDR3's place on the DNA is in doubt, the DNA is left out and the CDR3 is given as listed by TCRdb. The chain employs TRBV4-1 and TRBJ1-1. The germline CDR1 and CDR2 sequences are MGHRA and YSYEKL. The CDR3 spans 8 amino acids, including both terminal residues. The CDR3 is CASSQEKK.

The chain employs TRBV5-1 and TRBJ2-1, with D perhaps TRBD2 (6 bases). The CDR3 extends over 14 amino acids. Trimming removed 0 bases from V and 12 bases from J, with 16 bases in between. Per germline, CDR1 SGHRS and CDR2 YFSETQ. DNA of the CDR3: TGCGCCAGCAGCTTGGGGGCGGAGGGCGTTGGGCAGTTCTTC. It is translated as CASSLGAEGVGQFF.